The rows below give T cell receptor beta chains drawn from one sample of a study of T cells after yellow fever vaccination. TCRdb re-called the 5' RACE reads with MiXCR, one entry per CDR3 protein. Of 100,000 to 150,000 distinct CDR3 sequences listed, over 8% are singletons. Sequencing used CD8+ T cells sorted from PBMCs, obtained on the day of the yellow fever booster vaccination. These receptors were taken from a man aged 18 to 30 who received the YFV17D yellow fever vaccine. The CDR3 runs from the conserved cysteine through the conserved F or W. A D gene is named only where the DNA matches it firmly. The size of a clone is reported for some rows only, either as once, few or many, or as a class for expanded clones.

TRBD2	TRBV7-2	few	TRBJ2-7	CASSVPAGVHEQYF	TGTGCCAGCAGCGTACCAGCGGGGGTCCACGAGCAGTACTTC
-	TRBV27	few	TRBJ2-3	CASSYRATDTQYF	TGTGCCAGCAGCTACAGAGCCACAGATACGCAGTATTTT
-	TRBV4-2	few	TRBJ2-3	CASSQDRVVWGTDTQYF	TGTGCCAGCAGCCAAGACAGGGTGGTTTGGGGCACAGATACGCAGTATTTT
TRBD2	TRBV6-4	many	TRBJ2-3	CASSERGGTDTQYF	TGTGCCAGCAGTGAGCGGGGGGGCACAGATACGCAGTATTTT
TRBD1	TRBV6-6	few	TRBJ2-7	CASSRPGTAYSYEQYF	TGTGCCAGCAGCCGACCCGGGACAGCATATTCCTACGAGCAGTACTTC
-	TRBV12-3/TRBV12-4	many	TRBJ1-5	CASSLGRSNQPQHF	TGTGCCAGCAGTTTAGGCCGGAGCAATCAGCCCCAGCATTTT
-	TRBV7-9	-	TRBJ2-6	CASNYRGAPAGSGANVLTF	TGTGCCAGCAACTATCGGGGGGCCCCCGCGGGCTCTGGGGCCAACGTCCTGACTTTC
-	TRBV20-1	few	TRBJ1-3	CSARSADVNTIYF	TGCAGTGCTAGATCCGCGGATGTAAACACCATATATTTT
-	TRBV4-1	many	TRBJ2-2	CASGPTWKVGELFF	TGCGCCAGCGGACCCACATGGAAGGTCGGGGAGCTGTTTTTT
TRBD1	TRBV6-2/TRBV6-3	few	TRBJ1-1	CASSYPLLTGQGWNTEAFF	TGTGCCAGCAGTTACCCCCTCTTGACAGGGCAGGGTTGGAACACTGAAGCTTTCTTT
TRBD2	TRBV20-1	few	TRBJ2-2	CSARDRDYPYTGELFF	TGCAGTGCTAGAGACCGGGACTACCCTTACACCGGGGAGCTGTTTTTT
TRBD1	TRBV12-3/TRBV12-4	few	TRBJ2-7	CASSLRGRLSYEQYF	TGTGCCAGCAGTTTGAGGGGGCGACTATCCTACGAGCAGTACTTC
-	TRBV7-7	few	TRBJ2-5	CASSLDEGPFQETQYF	TGTGCTAGCAGCTTAGACGAGGGTCCGTTTCAAGAGACCCAGTACTTC
TRBD1	TRBV20-1	-	TRBJ2-3	CSARDGTGGLIDTQYF	TGCAGTGCTAGAGATGGGACAGGGGGCTTGATAGATACGCAGTATTTT
-	TRBV6-1	few	TRBJ2-2	CASDPFRRAGTGELFF	TGTGCCAGCGACCCGTTTAGAAGGGCCGGCACCGGGGAGCTGTTTTTT
-	TRBV29-1	-	TRBJ2-3	CSVVGVADTQYF	TGCAGCGTTGTTGGGGTGGCGGATACGCAGTATTTT
TRBD1	TRBV20-1	many	TRBJ1-1	CSARGQGGVGEAFF	TGCAGTGCTAGAGGACAGGGGGGGGTTGGTGAAGCTTTCTTT
TRBD2	TRBV12-3/TRBV12-4	few	TRBJ2-7	CASKLAGGSYEQYF	TGTGCCAGCAAACTAGCGGGGGGGTCCTACGAGCAGTACTTC
-	TRBV21-1	few	TRBJ2-1	CASSKEDSEYNEQFF	TGTGCCAGCAGCAAAGAGGATAGCGAATACAATGAGCAGTTCTTC
-	TRBV7-9	few	TRBJ1-2	CASSPRDQHYGYTF	TGTGCCAGCAGCCCCCGGGATCAACACTATGGCTACACCTTC
-	TRBV12-3/TRBV12-4	many	TRBJ2-1	CASSLIGTEQFF	TGTGCCAGCAGTTTAATAGGAACTGAGCAGTTCTTC
-	TRBV2	-	TRBJ2-1	CASSEGVNEQFF	TGTGCCAGCAGTGAAGGAGTCAATGAGCAGTTCTTC
-	TRBV10-3	few	TRBJ2-2	CAISESKVGTGRTGELFF	TGTGCCATCAGTGAGTCGAAGGTCGGGACTGGTCGCACCGGGGAGCTGTTTTTT
-	TRBV29-1	many	TRBJ2-6	CSVALSGANVLTF	TGCAGCGTGGCTCTCTCTGGGGCCAACGTCCTGACTTTC
-	TRBV14	few	TRBJ1-6	CASSQSTDGNSYNSPLHF	TGTGCCAGCAGCCAATCCACGGACGGAAACTCCTATAATTCACCCCTCCACTTT
TRBD1	TRBV4-1	many	TRBJ1-1	CASSQVRVWTGLGTEAFF	TGCGCCAGCAGCCAAGTCCGCGTTTGGACAGGGTTGGGCACTGAAGCTTTCTTT
-	TRBV3-1	-	TRBJ1-1	CASSHSPLTEAFF	TGTGCCAGCAGCCATTCCCCCTTAACTGAAGCTTTCTTT
-	TRBV6-2/TRBV6-3	-	TRBJ2-1	CASTPTRGVINEQFF	TGTGCCAGCACCCCGACTCGCGGGGTTATCAATGAGCAGTTCTTC
TRBD1	TRBV7-2	-	TRBJ1-2	CASSLAWGQGTFYTF	TGTGCCAGCAGCTTAGCGTGGGGACAGGGTACCTTCTACACCTTC
TRBD1	TRBV7-2	many	TRBJ2-1	CASSLGQGAGEQFF	TGTGCCAGCAGCTTAGGCCAGGGGGCAGGTGAGCAGTTCTTC
-	TRBV2	few	TRBJ1-1	CASSEAAEVNTEAFF	TGTGCCAGCAGTGAAGCTGCTGAGGTGAACACTGAAGCTTTCTTT
TRBD1	TRBV27	many	TRBJ2-5	CASSVGGPGFKTQYF	TGTGCCAGCAGTGTAGGGGGCCCCGGGTTTAAGACCCAGTACTTC
TRBD2	TRBV3-1	-	TRBJ2-5	CASSSRTSGGRETQYF	TGTGCCAGCAGCTCCCGGACTAGCGGGGGGCGGGAGACCCAGTACTTC
-	TRBV7-2	few	TRBJ2-5	CASSLPETVVGETQYF	TGTGCCAGCAGCTTGCCCGAGACAGTGGTGGGAGAGACCCAGTACTTC
TRBD2	TRBV29-1	many	TRBJ2-3	CSVGQRGADTQYF	TGCAGCGTCGGCCAGCGGGGTGCAGATACGCAGTATTTT
-	TRBV10-2	few	TRBJ2-5	CASTRASYQETQYF	TGCGCCAGCACCCGGGCCTCGTACCAAGAGACCCAGTACTTC
-	TRBV6-1	-	TRBJ2-7	CASSERLRTDTYEQYF	TGTGCCAGCAGTGAAAGGCTGAGGACAGACACCTACGAGCAGTACTTC